This is a list of T cell receptor beta chains from one sample in a study of CD8 T cells in ankylosing spondylitis. MiXCR was run by TCRdb on the 5' RACE reads, yielding one entry per CDR3 protein. The data show approximately 350,000 distinct CDR3 sequences, with around 20% seen just once and over 10% held by the top ten. The sequencing input was blood, either unsorted or a sorted T cell fraction (not recorded which). The receptors here all came from a male donor with ankylosing spondylitis or in good health (not recorded which). Both conserved end residues are part of each CDR3. A D gene is named only where the DNA matches it firmly. A row's size may be missing; if present it is once, few, many or a size class.

CASSDGAHPNNEQFF,TGCGCCAGCAGTGACGGGGCCCACCCTAACAATGAGCAGTTCTTC,TRBV5-1,few,15,NA,TRBJ2-1
CASSPGSGNEAFF,TGCGCCAGCAGCCCGGGGAGCGGGAATGAAGCTTTCTTT,TRBV5-1,few,13,NA,TRBJ1-1
CASRQTPTTQYF,TGTGCCAGCAGACAGACGCCGACTACGCAGTATTTT,TRBV27,NA,12,NA,TRBJ2-3
CASSQDRGRTYEQYF,TGTGCCAGCAGTCAGGACAGGGGGCGCACCTACGAGCAGTACTTC,TRBV6-1,NA,15,TRBD1,TRBJ2-7
CASSAWGEKLFF,TGTGCCAGCAGTGCTTGGGGTGAAAAACTGTTTTTT,TRBV6-1,NA,12,NA,TRBJ1-4
CASSRGLAGYNEQFF,TGTGCCAGCAGTCGCGGACTAGCGGGGTACAATGAGCAGTTCTTC,TRBV7-7,few,15,TRBD2,TRBJ2-1
CATSRDRNGELFF,TGTGCCACCAGCAGAGATAGGAACGGGGAGCTGTTTTTT,TRBV15,NA,13,NA,TRBJ2-2
CASGVGDNTDTQYF,TGTGCCTCTGGTGTGGGGGACAACACAGATACGCAGTATTTT,TRBV10-3,NA,14,NA,TRBJ2-3
CSAATLAGGPLGELFF,TGCAGCGCCGCGACCCTAGCGGGGGGGCCTCTCGGGGAGCTGTTTTTT,TRBV29-1,NA,16,TRBD2,TRBJ2-2
CSARDLWHGGEKLFF,TGCAGTGCTAGAGATCTGTGGCACGGTGGTGAAAAACTGTTTTTT,TRBV20-1,NA,15,NA,TRBJ1-4
CSAPTGTDTQYF,TGCAGCGCCCCGACAGGAACAGATACGCAGTATTTT,TRBV29-1,few,12,NA,TRBJ2-3
CASTPMPLGSDTQYF,TGTGCCAGCACCCCCATGCCTCTCGGGTCAGATACGCAGTATTTT,TRBV27,NA,15,NA,TRBJ2-3
CASSVLGGLNEQFF,TGCGCCAGCAGCGTACTGGGGGGGCTAAATGAGCAGTTCTTC,TRBV10-2,NA,14,NA,TRBJ2-1
CASSPRTGTEQYF,TGTGCCAGCAGCCCCCGGACAGGGACCGAGCAGTACTTC,TRBV12-3/TRBV12-4,many,13,TRBD1,TRBJ2-7
CASSEAGPETQYF,TGTGCCAGCAGTGAGGCAGGGCCAGAGACCCAGTACTTC,TRBV2,few,13,NA,TRBJ2-5
CASSFAGSNTGELFF,TGTGCCAGCAGTTTCGCAGGGTCGAACACCGGGGAGCTGTTTTTT,TRBV12-3/TRBV12-4,many,15,NA,TRBJ2-2
CASSLDGQTYEQYF,TGTGCCAGCAGCTTGGATGGACAGACCTACGAGCAGTACTTC,TRBV7-3,few,14,NA,TRBJ2-7
CATSDLNRDGAYEQYF,TGTGCCACCAGTGATTTGAATCGGGACGGAGCCTACGAGCAGTACTTC,TRBV24-1,NA,16,NA,TRBJ2-7
CASSPIGPYEQYF,TGTGCCAGCAGCCCCATTGGGCCCTACGAGCAGTACTTC,TRBV27,few,13,NA,TRBJ2-7
CASSYSAPGTGGGTVELFF,TGTGCCAGCAGTTACTCGGCCCCTGGGACAGGGGGCGGCACCGTGGAGCTGTTTTTT,TRBV6-5,few,19,TRBD1,TRBJ2-2
CASSLTRTAYTDTQYF,TGTGCCAGCAGTTTAACCAGGACAGCCTACACAGATACGCAGTATTTT,TRBV12-3/TRBV12-4,NA,16,NA,TRBJ2-3
CSVVRANQETQYF,TGCAGCGTTGTAAGGGCCAACCAAGAGACCCAGTACTTC,TRBV29-1,few,13,NA,TRBJ2-5
CASSFVGGSSYNEQFF,TGTGCCAGCAGCTTTGTGGGGGGAAGCTCCTACAATGAGCAGTTCTTC,TRBV7-2,NA,16,NA,TRBJ2-1
CASSLSATGTAYEQYF,TGTGCCAGCAGTTTATCCGCGACCGGGACAGCCTACGAGCAGTACTTC,TRBV27,once,16,TRBD1,TRBJ2-7
CASTSLWGGPPISYNEQFF,TGTGCCAGCACCTCCCTGTGGGGGGGGCCTCCTATCTCCTACAATGAGCAGTTCTTC,TRBV3-1,NA,19,NA,TRBJ2-1
CSVEGLGTEQFF,TGCAGCGTTGAAGGGCTCGGAACCGAGCAGTTCTTC,TRBV29-1,NA,12,NA,TRBJ2-1
CASSYLSVSNYGYTF,TGTGCCAGCAGTTACCTGTCAGTTTCCAACTATGGCTACACCTTC,TRBV6-5,few,15,NA,TRBJ1-2
CASSQDPFYEQYF,TGCGCCAGCAGCCAAGATCCCTTCTACGAGCAGTACTTC,TRBV4-1,NA,13,NA,TRBJ2-7
CASSRKTGPNQPQHF,TGTGCCAGTAGTAGGAAGACAGGGCCCAATCAGCCCCAGCATTTT,TRBV19,NA,15,TRBD1,TRBJ1-5
CASSEVDTGELFF,TGTGCCAGCAGTGAAGTGGACACCGGGGAGCTGTTTTTT,TRBV2,NA,13,NA,TRBJ2-2
CASSQDSSGAISSYNEQFF,TGCGCCAGCAGCCAAGATTCTAGCGGGGCGATCAGCTCCTACAATGAGCAGTTCTTC,TRBV4-1,NA,19,TRBD2,TRBJ2-1
CAWSRSNYEQYF,TGTGCCTGGAGCCGCAGTAACTACGAGCAGTACTTC,TRBV30,NA,12,NA,TRBJ2-7
CASSSAGSDTQYF,TGTGCCAGCAGTTCCGCTGGGTCAGATACGCAGTATTTT,TRBV12-3/TRBV12-4,many,13,NA,TRBJ2-3
CASSPPTGTYGQYF,TGTGCCAGCAGTCCCCCGACAGGTACCTACGGGCAGTACTTC,TRBV27,once,14,NA,TRBJ2-7
CASSQNKAGEETQYF,TGTGCCAGCAGCCAAAATAAAGCGGGAGAAGAGACCCAGTACTTC,TRBV7-2,NA,15,TRBD2,TRBJ2-5
CASSPLLSVTSRYEQYF,TGTGCCAGCAGCCCCCTCCTTTCGGTAACCTCACGCTACGAGCAGTACTTC,TRBV11-2,NA,17,NA,TRBJ2-7
CASSSPRTLGEQYF,TGCGCCAGCAGCTCACCACGGACTTTAGGGGAGCAGTACTTC,TRBV10-1,NA,14,NA,TRBJ2-7
CSARGGDLYNEQFF,TGCAGTGCTAGGGGGGGGGACTTGTACAATGAGCAGTTCTTC,TRBV20-1,few,14,TRBD2,TRBJ2-1
CASSEIDGNQPQHF,TGTGCCAGCAGTGAGATTGACGGCAATCAGCCCCAGCATTTT,TRBV25-1,many,14,NA,TRBJ1-5
CASALGLTYEQYF,TGTGCCAGCGCCCTGGGACTAACCTACGAGCAGTACTTC,TRBV27,NA,13,TRBD2,TRBJ2-7
CASSPPNYEQFF,TGTGCCAGCAGCCCCCCCAATTATGAGCAGTTCTTC,TRBV11-2,few,12,NA,TRBJ2-1
CASSESGLQYF,TGTGCCAGCAGTGAATCCGGGTTGCAGTACTTC,TRBV25-1,NA,11,NA,TRBJ2-7
CSVDGASYGAADTQYF,TGCAGCGTTGATGGGGCTAGCTACGGGGCGGCAGATACGCAGTATTTT,TRBV29-1,many,16,NA,TRBJ2-3
CASSKFAGSHEQYF,TGTGCCAGCAGCAAGTTCGCTGGGTCCCACGAGCAGTACTTC,TRBV7-9,NA,14,NA,TRBJ2-7
CASSVVGGAGDNEQFF,TGTGCCAGCAGCGTAGTAGGGGGGGCAGGGGACAATGAGCAGTTCTTC,TRBV9,few,16,NA,TRBJ2-1
CSAGQGFYEQYF,TGCAGCGCAGGACAGGGATTTTACGAGCAGTACTTC,TRBV29-1,NA,12,TRBD1,TRBJ2-7
CASSFGYF,TGTGCCAGCAGTTTTGGGTACTTC,TRBV12-3/TRBV12-4,NA,8,NA,TRBJ2-7
CSVEDGQTYEQYF,TGCAGCGTTGAAGATGGGCAGACCTACGAGCAGTACTTC,TRBV29-1,NA,13,NA,TRBJ2-7
CASSAPSGGKSGELFF,TGTGCCAGCAGCGCTCCTAGCGGGGGGAAGAGCGGGGAGCTGTTTTTT,TRBV9,few,16,TRBD2,TRBJ2-2
CASSPTGTSVYGEQFF,TGTGCCAGCAGCCCCACCGGGACTAGCGTCTATGGTGAGCAGTTCTTC,TRBV7-9,NA,16,TRBD2,TRBJ2-1
CSVDNSPLVYNEQFF,TGCAGCGTTGATAACTCTCCCCTGGTATACAATGAGCAGTTCTTC,TRBV29-1,NA,15,NA,TRBJ2-1
CASSPRGGGHYEQYF,TGTGCCAGCAGCCCAAGGGGCGGGGGGCACTACGAGCAGTACTTC,TRBV7-2,NA,15,TRBD2,TRBJ2-7
CASSLLKLYTEAFF,TGTGCCAGCAGTTTGTTAAAGTTGTACACTGAAGCTTTCTTT,TRBV12-3/TRBV12-4,NA,14,NA,TRBJ1-1
CASSLEGLEQFF,TGTGCCAGCAGCTTAGAGGGGTTGGAGCAGTTCTTC,TRBV7-6,NA,12,NA,TRBJ2-1
CSGRQGGNEQFF,TGCAGTGGCCGGCAGGGGGGGAATGAGCAGTTCTTC,TRBV20-1,NA,12,NA,TRBJ2-1
CASSQEAGYTDTQYF,TGCGCCAGCAGCCAAGAAGCGGGTTACACAGATACGCAGTATTTT,TRBV4-1,NA,15,NA,TRBJ2-3
CASGKFDRGIQYF,TGTGCCAGCGGAAAATTCGACCGCGGCATTCAGTACTTC,TRBV28,NA,13,NA,TRBJ2-4
CASSLVGQGNTGELFF,TGCGCCAGCAGCTTGGTGGGACAGGGTAACACCGGGGAGCTGTTTTTT,TRBV5-1,many,16,TRBD1,TRBJ2-2
CASSLLAGEETQYF,TGCGCCAGCAGCCTACTAGCGGGGGAAGAGACCCAGTACTTC,TRBV4-1,NA,14,TRBD2,TRBJ2-5
CASSWEMEYEQFF,TGTGCCAGCAGCTGGGAGATGGAGTATGAGCAGTTCTTC,TRBV7-9,NA,13,NA,TRBJ2-1